This T cell receptor (beta chain) was recorded in a study of blood T cells in healthy people across ages. Study-level results: Unsorted PBMCs blocked a conclusive comparison of naive and antigen-experienced cells. Per million T cells, TCR beta diversity dropped roughly linearly as age increased.

J gave up 9 bases and V 4 bases, and 6 bases lay outside the gene matches. This CDR3 spans 13 amino acids. Germline CDR1 and CDR2: KGHDR and SFDVKD. Concerning this clonotype itself: The antigen is not known.

A second PCR of roughly 6 to 12 cycles used a sample-barcoded 5' primer and a J-beta primer mix. One entry per CDR3 protein, called by TCRdb with MiXCR from the 5' RACE reads. Counted here are some 860,000 distinct CDR3 sequences, 56% occurring once; the ten biggest clones make up roughly 24%. The sequenced sample consisted of blood. V and J are TRBV24-1 and TRBJ2-5; 8 nucleotides align to TRBD2. The sequence came from a middle-aged man in good health. The CDR3 region has the DNA TGTGCCACCAGTGAACCCGGGAGGGGGGCCCAGTACTTC. This encodes CATSEPGRGAQYF.